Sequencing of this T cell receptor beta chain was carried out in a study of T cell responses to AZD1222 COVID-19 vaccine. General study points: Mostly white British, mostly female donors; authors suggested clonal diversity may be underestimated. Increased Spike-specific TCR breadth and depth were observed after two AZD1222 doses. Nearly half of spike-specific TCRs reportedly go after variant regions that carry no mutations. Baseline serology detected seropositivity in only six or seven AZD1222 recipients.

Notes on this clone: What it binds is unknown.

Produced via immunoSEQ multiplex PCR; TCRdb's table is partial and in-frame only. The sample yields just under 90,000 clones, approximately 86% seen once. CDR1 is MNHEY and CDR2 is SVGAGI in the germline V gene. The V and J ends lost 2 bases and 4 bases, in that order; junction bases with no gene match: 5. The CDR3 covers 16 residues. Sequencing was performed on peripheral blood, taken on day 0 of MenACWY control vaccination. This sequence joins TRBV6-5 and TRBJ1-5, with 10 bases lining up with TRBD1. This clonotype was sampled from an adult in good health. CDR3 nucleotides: TGTGCCAGCAGTTACGGAAGGGGACAGGGGAATCAGCCCCAGCATTTT. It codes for CASSYGRGQGNQPQHF.